Listed below are T cell receptor beta chains from one sample, sequenced in a study of T cell responses to AZD1222 COVID-19 vaccine. Libraries were prepared by immunoSEQ multiplex PCR; TCRdb keeps only in-frame clonotypes and omits some of them. The data contain roughly 140,000 clones, 80% to 95% of them singletons. Sequences were derived from peripheral blood, sampled on day 0 of AZD1222 vaccination. Every receptor here comes from an adult in good health. CDR3s include the opening cysteine and the closing phenylalanine or tryptophan. D genes are given only for firm matches. Some rows have no size entry. The others give once, few or many, or a class for an expanded clone.

d_call: TRBD1; j_call: TRBJ1-2; v_call: TRBV6-1; clone_size: .; cdr3_aa: CASSDAGTGSYGYTF; cdr3_nt: TGTGCCAGCAGTGACGCCGGGACAGGCTCTTATGGCTACACCTTC
d_call: TRBD1; j_call: TRBJ2-7; v_call: TRBV6-2/TRBV6-3; clone_size: .; cdr3_aa: CASSAQGTEREQYF; cdr3_nt: TGTGCCAGCAGTGCCCAAGGGACAGAGCGAGAGCAGTACTTC
d_call: .; j_call: TRBJ2-3; v_call: TRBV5-1; clone_size: .; cdr3_aa: CASSLAEAGDTQYF; cdr3_nt: TGCGCCAGCAGCTTGGCCGAAGCGGGAGATACGCAGTATTTT
d_call: .; j_call: TRBJ1-1; v_call: TRBV29-1; clone_size: .; cdr3_aa: CSVAGGTNTEAFF; cdr3_nt: TGCAGCGTTGCAGGAGGGACAAACACTGAAGCTTTCTTT
d_call: .; j_call: TRBJ1-3; v_call: TRBV18; clone_size: once; cdr3_aa: CASSQMTGRGNTIYF; cdr3_nt: TGTGCCAGCTCACAGATGACAGGCCGAGGAAACACCATATATTTT
d_call: TRBD2; j_call: TRBJ2-3; v_call: TRBV5-5; clone_size: .; cdr3_aa: CASSFAGGATDTQYF; cdr3_nt: TGTGCCAGCAGCTTCGCGGGAGGGGCCACAGATACGCAGTATTTT
d_call: TRBD2; j_call: TRBJ2-1; v_call: TRBV6-5; clone_size: .; cdr3_aa: CASRPGVAGYNEQFF; cdr3_nt: TGTGCCAGCAGACCCGGGGTAGCGGGGTACAATGAGCAGTTCTTC
d_call: TRBD1; j_call: TRBJ2-7; v_call: TRBV15; clone_size: .; cdr3_aa: CATSRGDRGDSYEQYF; cdr3_nt: TGTGCCACCAGCAGAGGCGACAGGGGCGATTCCTACGAGCAGTACTTC
d_call: .; j_call: TRBJ2-4; v_call: TRBV18; clone_size: .; cdr3_aa: CASSPVEVAKNIQYF; cdr3_nt: TGTGCCAGCTCACCAGTTGAGGTAGCTAAAAACATTCAGTACTTC
d_call: .; j_call: TRBJ1-4; v_call: TRBV10-3; clone_size: .; cdr3_aa: CAISESANTGKLFF; cdr3_nt: TGTGCCATCAGTGAATCGGCCAACACTGGAAAACTGTTTTTT
d_call: TRBD1; j_call: TRBJ2-1; v_call: TRBV11-2; clone_size: .; cdr3_aa: CASSFNRGSEQFF; cdr3_nt: TGTGCCAGCAGCTTTAACAGGGGAAGCGAGCAGTTCTTC
d_call: .; j_call: TRBJ2-7; v_call: TRBV11-2; clone_size: .; cdr3_aa: CASSLERSYEQYF; cdr3_nt: TGTGCCAGCAGCTTAGAGCGGTCCTACGAGCAGTACTTC
d_call: .; j_call: TRBJ2-1; v_call: TRBV9; clone_size: .; cdr3_aa: CASSVRDFTPYNEQFF; cdr3_nt: TGTGCCAGCAGCGTTCGCGACTTCACCCCCTACAATGAGCAGTTCTTC
d_call: .; j_call: TRBJ2-7; v_call: TRBV18; clone_size: .; cdr3_aa: CASSPQGLYNEQYF; cdr3_nt: TGTGCCAGCTCACCACAGGGACTCTATAACGAGCAGTACTTC
d_call: .; j_call: TRBJ1-5; v_call: TRBV23-1; clone_size: .; cdr3_aa: CASSQSEFSSNQPQHF; cdr3_nt: TGCGCCAGCAGTCAATCAGAGTTCTCTAGCAATCAGCCCCAGCATTTT
d_call: TRBD2; j_call: TRBJ2-3; v_call: TRBV11-2; clone_size: .; cdr3_aa: CASSPRGTSALVTDTQYF; cdr3_nt: TGTGCCAGCAGCCCCCGGGGGACTAGCGCCTTGGTGACAGATACGCAGTATTTT
d_call: .; j_call: TRBJ2-3; v_call: TRBV10-1; clone_size: .; cdr3_aa: CASSDRAPATDTQYF; cdr3_nt: TGCGCCAGCAGTGACCGGGCCCCCGCCACAGATACGCAGTATTTT
d_call: .; j_call: TRBJ1-2; v_call: TRBV5-4; clone_size: .; cdr3_aa: CASSLDYNYGYTF; cdr3_nt: TGTGCCAGCAGCTTGGACTATAACTATGGCTACACCTTC
d_call: TRBD1; j_call: TRBJ1-3; v_call: TRBV30; clone_size: .; cdr3_aa: CAWSRQGAEGNTIYF; cdr3_nt: TGTGCCTGGAGTAGACAGGGGGCTGAGGGAAACACCATATATTTT
d_call: TRBD1; j_call: TRBJ2-3; v_call: TRBV5-8; clone_size: .; cdr3_aa: CASSTRGQGARYTQYF; cdr3_nt: TGTGCCAGCAGCACGCGTGGACAGGGGGCGCGGTATACGCAGTATTTT
d_call: .; j_call: TRBJ2-1; v_call: TRBV2; clone_size: .; cdr3_aa: CASSQDRLSYNEQFF; cdr3_nt: TGTGCCAGCAGTCAGGACCGCCTCTCCTACAATGAGCAGTTCTTC
d_call: TRBD1; j_call: TRBJ1-3; v_call: TRBV9; clone_size: .; cdr3_aa: CASSVGTGALGNTIYF; cdr3_nt: TGTGCCAGCAGCGTAGGGACAGGGGCGCTTGGAAACACCATATATTTT
d_call: .; j_call: TRBJ2-3; v_call: TRBV5-4; clone_size: .; cdr3_aa: CASSLASGGTQYF; cdr3_nt: TGTGCCAGCAGCTTGGCGAGTGGGGGCACGCAGTATTTT
d_call: TRBD2; j_call: TRBJ2-3; v_call: TRBV5-1; clone_size: once; cdr3_aa: CASSSFMTSASTDTQYF; cdr3_nt: TGCGCCAGCAGCTCCTTTATGACTAGCGCAAGCACAGATACGCAGTATTTT
d_call: TRBD1; j_call: TRBJ2-1; v_call: TRBV11-1; clone_size: .; cdr3_aa: CASSSQGVYNEQFF; cdr3_nt: TGTGCCAGCAGCTCCCAGGGGGTCTACAATGAGCAGTTCTTC
d_call: .; j_call: TRBJ1-1; v_call: TRBV12-5; clone_size: .; cdr3_aa: CASGTSRRGFGNTEAFF; cdr3_nt: TGTGCTAGTGGTACCAGCCGGAGGGGTTTCGGGAACACTGAAGCTTTCTTT
d_call: .; j_call: TRBJ2-3; v_call: TRBV5-1; clone_size: .; cdr3_aa: CASSGGTADTDTQYF; cdr3_nt: TGCGCCAGCAGCGGCGGGACAGCCGACACAGATACGCAGTATTTT
d_call: .; j_call: TRBJ1-6; v_call: TRBV11-3; clone_size: .; cdr3_aa: CARGYGPKGVDSPLHF; cdr3_nt: TGTGCCAGGGGATACGGACCGAAAGGTGTGGATTCACCCCTCCACTTT
d_call: .; j_call: TRBJ1-3; v_call: TRBV6-5; clone_size: .; cdr3_aa: CASSTGLSGNTIYF; cdr3_nt: TGTGCCAGCAGTACAGGTCTCTCTGGAAACACCATATATTTT
d_call: .; j_call: TRBJ1-6; v_call: TRBV5-5; clone_size: once; cdr3_aa: CASSHVPGPGTESPLHF; cdr3_nt: TGTGCCAGCAGCCACGTCCCGGGACCCGGGACGGAATCACCCCTCCACTTT
d_call: .; j_call: TRBJ1-5; v_call: TRBV28; clone_size: .; cdr3_aa: CASSFRSGTGQPQHF; cdr3_nt: TGTGCCAGCAGTTTTAGGTCCGGGACGGGACAGCCCCAGCATTTT
d_call: .; j_call: TRBJ2-3; v_call: TRBV6-5; clone_size: .; cdr3_aa: CASRTHLTDTQYF; cdr3_nt: TGTGCCAGCAGAACCCACCTCACAGATACGCAGTATTTT
d_call: .; j_call: TRBJ1-5; v_call: TRBV28; clone_size: .; cdr3_aa: CASSLRPSQPQHF; cdr3_nt: TGTGCCAGCAGTTTAAGGCCCAGTCAGCCCCAGCATTTT
d_call: .; j_call: TRBJ1-1; v_call: TRBV30; clone_size: .; cdr3_aa: CAWSGPGMNTEAFF; cdr3_nt: TGTGCCTGGAGTGGCCCAGGGATGAACACTGAAGCTTTCTTT
d_call: .; j_call: TRBJ1-2; v_call: TRBV19; clone_size: .; cdr3_aa: CASSSRQERFYGYTF; cdr3_nt: TGTGCCAGTAGTAGCCGACAGGAGAGATTCTATGGCTACACCTTC
d_call: .; j_call: TRBJ2-5; v_call: TRBV18; clone_size: .; cdr3_aa: CASSYREGETQYF; cdr3_nt: TGTGCCAGCTCGTACAGGGAAGGCGAGACCCAGTACTTC
d_call: .; j_call: TRBJ2-3; v_call: TRBV28; clone_size: .; cdr3_aa: CASSSLISTDTQYF; cdr3_nt: TGTGCCAGCAGTTCTCTGATCAGCACAGATACGCAGTATTTT
d_call: TRBD1; j_call: TRBJ1-1; v_call: TRBV2; clone_size: .; cdr3_aa: CASISEGADTEAFF; cdr3_nt: TGTGCCAGCATCTCTGAGGGGGCAGACACTGAAGCTTTCTTT
d_call: TRBD2; j_call: TRBJ2-2; v_call: TRBV9; clone_size: .; cdr3_aa: CASSSSGSTGELFF; cdr3_nt: TGTGCCAGCAGCTCCAGCGGGAGTACCGGGGAGCTGTTTTTT
d_call: .; j_call: TRBJ1-3; v_call: TRBV19; clone_size: .; cdr3_aa: CASTRGRLGNTIYF; cdr3_nt: TGTGCCAGTACCAGAGGCCGGCTTGGAAACACCATATATTTT
d_call: TRBD2; j_call: TRBJ2-7; v_call: TRBV7-2; clone_size: .; cdr3_aa: CASSSAGGRLPYEQYF; cdr3_nt: TGTGCCAGCAGCTCTGCCGGCGGGAGACTCCCCTACGAGCAGTACTTC
d_call: .; j_call: TRBJ2-7; v_call: TRBV3-1/TRBV3-2; clone_size: .; cdr3_aa: CASSQQIASRAKEQYF; cdr3_nt: TGTGCCAGCAGCCAACAAATAGCGTCCAGGGCGAAGGAGCAGTACTTC
d_call: .; j_call: TRBJ1-5; v_call: TRBV20-1; clone_size: .; cdr3_aa: CSASVRRSNQPQHF; cdr3_nt: TGCAGTGCTAGTGTCCGCCGAAGCAATCAGCCCCAGCATTTT
d_call: TRBD1; j_call: TRBJ2-1; v_call: TRBV27; clone_size: once; cdr3_aa: CASSHRGTYNEQFF; cdr3_nt: TGTGCCAGCAGTCACAGGGGTACCTACAATGAGCAGTTCTTC
d_call: TRBD1; j_call: TRBJ1-1; v_call: TRBV2; clone_size: .; cdr3_aa: CASRVTGWDTEAFF; cdr3_nt: TGTGCCAGCAGGGTGACAGGGTGGGACACTGAAGCTTTCTTT
d_call: TRBD1; j_call: TRBJ1-2; v_call: TRBV2; clone_size: .; cdr3_aa: CASSWTGGDYGYTF; cdr3_nt: TGTGCCAGCAGTTGGACAGGGGGCGACTATGGCTACACCTTC